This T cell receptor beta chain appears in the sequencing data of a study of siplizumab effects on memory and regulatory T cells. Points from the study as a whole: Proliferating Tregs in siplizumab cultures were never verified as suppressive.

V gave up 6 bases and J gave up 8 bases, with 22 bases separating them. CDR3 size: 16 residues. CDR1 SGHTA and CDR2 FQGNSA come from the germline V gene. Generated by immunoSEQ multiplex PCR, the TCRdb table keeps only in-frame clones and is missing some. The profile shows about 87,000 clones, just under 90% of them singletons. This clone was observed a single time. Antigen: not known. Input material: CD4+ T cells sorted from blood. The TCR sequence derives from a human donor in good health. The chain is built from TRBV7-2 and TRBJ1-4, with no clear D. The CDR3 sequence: CASRPSSWRRSEKLFF. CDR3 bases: TGTGCCAGCAGGCCGTCCTCTTGGCGACGGAGCGAAAAACTGTTTTTT.